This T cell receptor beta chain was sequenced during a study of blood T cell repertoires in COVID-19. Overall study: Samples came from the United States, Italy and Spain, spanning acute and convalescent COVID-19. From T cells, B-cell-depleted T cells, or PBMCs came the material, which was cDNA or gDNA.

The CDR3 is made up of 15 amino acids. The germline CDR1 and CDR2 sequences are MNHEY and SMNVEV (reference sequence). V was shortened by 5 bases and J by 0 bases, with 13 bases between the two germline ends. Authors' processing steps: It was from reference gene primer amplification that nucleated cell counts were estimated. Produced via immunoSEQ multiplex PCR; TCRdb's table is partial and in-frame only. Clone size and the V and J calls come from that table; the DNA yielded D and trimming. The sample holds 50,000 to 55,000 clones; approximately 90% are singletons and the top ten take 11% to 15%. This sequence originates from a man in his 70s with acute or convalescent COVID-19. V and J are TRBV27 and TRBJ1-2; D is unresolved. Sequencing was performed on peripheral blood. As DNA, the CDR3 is TGTGCCAGCAGTATACACCAGGAAGCTAACTATGGCTACACCTTC. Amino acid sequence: CASSIHQEANYGYTF.